The entry below describes one TCR beta chain. The antigen it binds to is not known. Base qualities are not at hand, and no much larger clone is one base apart. The sample comes from a study of blood T cell repertoires in COVID-19 (dated by TCRdb to 2020 to 2022). About the study as a whole: Collaborator samples came from the United States, Italy and Spain and covered acute and convalescent phases of COVID-19. The prospective study material was composed of cDNA or gDNA derived from T cells, B-cell-depleted T cells, or PBMCs. Deeply sampled blood TCRbeta repertoires from subjects exposed to, actively infected with, or recovered from COVID-19 were included in the dataset. The repertoires were released in a freely available public database meant as a resource for research on the immune response to SARS-CoV-2. Samples were obtained from the ongoing ImmuneRACE study (first 160 participants) and from 1,000 to 1,500 subjects provided by 6 global collaborators. The sample metadata nearly always contained a de-identified subject ID, COVID-19 status, age in years and sex. Where available, HLA class I and class II types were obtained from metadata supplied by the sample provider rather than from assay-based typing. The investigation overall reported the following: Clinical and demographic metadata were provided uncurated, with the amount varying by source and participant.

The collaborating institutions used their own protocols to collect whole blood in K2EDTA tubes. For TCRbeta analysis, collaborators shipped samples in one of three forms: frozen whole blood, isolated PBMCs, or DNA extracted from either of those sample types. TCRbeta CDR3 regions were amplified from genomic DNA using the immunoSEQ Assay, a bias-controlled multiplex PCR. The study's processing was this. Within the assay, amplification of reference gene primers was used to estimate how many nucleated cells each sample contained. To quantify the absolute abundance of each unique TCRbeta CDR3 rearrangement, sequence reads were collapsed and filtered. For each sample, productive Simpson clonality was calculated as the square root of Simpson's diversity index over productive rearrangements. This immuneACCESS table, as held by TCRdb, lists in-frame sequences with V and J called but not all clones. Of the missing ones, under half trace to an unresolved V gene in checked studies; the others have no known cause. Clonal size and the V and J genes are those of that table, whereas D and trimming came from the DNA. The sample table shows tens of thousands of clones, and around 83% are seen once. The ten largest clonotypes hold 27% of the sample.

The CDR3 has 12 amino acids, counting the end cysteine and phenylalanine. The read is trimmed to its CDR3 DNA, 36 bases read in frame from base 1. The germline V gene encodes CDR1 LNHDA and CDR2 SQIVND (reference sequence). The junction carries 15 bases between V and J, which are trimmed by 8 bases and 8 bases respectively. This sequence originates from a human donor in a cohort sampled during active COVID-19. The sequenced material came from peripheral blood. The chain is made from TRBV19 and TRBJ1-1, and perhaps TRBD1 as D gene, on 5 matching bases. The DNA reads TGTGCCAGTCGACGGGGGGGTAAGGAAGCTTTCTTT. This yields the protein CASRRGGKEAFF.